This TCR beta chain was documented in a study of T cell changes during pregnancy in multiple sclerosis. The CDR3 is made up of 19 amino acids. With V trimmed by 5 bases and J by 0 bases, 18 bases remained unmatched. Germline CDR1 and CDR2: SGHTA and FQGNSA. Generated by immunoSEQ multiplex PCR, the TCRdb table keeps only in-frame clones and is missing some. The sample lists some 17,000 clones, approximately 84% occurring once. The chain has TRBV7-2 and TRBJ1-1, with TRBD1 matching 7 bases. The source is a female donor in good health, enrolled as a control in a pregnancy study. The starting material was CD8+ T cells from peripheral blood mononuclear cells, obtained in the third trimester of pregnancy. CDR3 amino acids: CASSKVQGVVPGLNTEAFF. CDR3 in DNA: TGTGCCAGCAGCAAGGTTCAGGGGGTGGTCCCCGGTCTGAACACTGAAGCTTTCTTT.